The 12 T cell receptor beta chains given below trace back to one sample, sequenced in a study of T cells in localized non-small cell lung cancer. Assay used: immunoSEQ multiplex PCR; TCRdb lists only in-frame clones, some missing. The repertoire consists of around 1,800 clones, with 34% occurring once and the leading ten covering more than 10%. This material consisted of lung tumor tissue, taken before any cancer treatment. These receptors originate from a male donor aged 60 or over with stage III squamous cell lung carcinoma.

This clone was picked up a small number of times. The CDR3 nucleotides read TGCGCCAGCAGCCAAGCCACGGGACGATATAATTCACCCCTCCACTTT. Its translation: CASSQATGRYNSPLHF. The chain recombines TRBV1 with TRBJ1-6. TRBV1 constitutes a pseudogene. The CDR3 has 16 amino acids.

This clone was seen a few times. The rearrangement uses TRBV11-3 and TRBJ1-1; TRBD1 matches at 7 bases. CDR1 and CDR2 from the germline V gene are SGHNT and YENEEA. This CDR3 region has 15 residues. V lost 5 bases, J lost 0 bases, and 6 bases stayed unmatched. The CDR3 reads CASSPPGTVNTEAFF. Written as DNA, the CDR3 is TGTGCCAGCAGCCCCCCCGGGACAGTGAACACTGAAGCTTTCTTT. The complete variable domain, with remaining parts taken from reference TRBV11-3 and TRBJ1-1, reads EAGVVQSPRYKIIEKKQPVAFWCNPISGHNTLYWYLQNLGQGPELLIRYENEEAVDDSQLPKDRFSAERLKGVDSTLKIQPAELGDSAVYLCASSPPGTVNTEAFFGQGTRLTVV.

The genes are TRBV6-8 and TRBJ2-1; 9 positions match TRBD2. The CDR3 consists of 14 residues. From germline, CDR1 is MNHGY and CDR2 SAAAGT. J gave up 10 bases and V 9 bases, and 13 bases lay outside the gene matches. The CDR3 DNA is TGTGCCAGTGGGAGGCGGGGGGGCCGAGACGAGCAGTTCTTC. It specifies CASGRRGGRDEQFF.

In this sample, this clone turned up a few times. The rearrangement links TRBV6-8 to TRBJ1-1; no definite D call. CDR3 length equals 16 residues. Germline-derived CDR1 and CDR2 are MNHGY and SAAAGT. Trimming cost V 6 bases and J 6 bases, with 23 bases left between them. Written as DNA, the CDR3 is TGTGCCAGCAGAACAACTTACGATGGGTCCGGGGCTGAAGCTTTCTTT. Its translation: CASRTTYDGSGAEAFF.

The rearrangement links TRBV2 to TRBJ1-6; D gene uncertain. V lost 8 bases and J 7 bases, leaving 12 bases between the germline ends. In germline, CDR1 is SNHLY, CDR2 FYNNEI. The CDR3 length is 13 residues. This CDR3 reads CASGVFQNSPLHF. The CDR3 DNA sequence: TGTGCCAGCGGGGTCTTCCAAAATTCACCCCTCCACTTT.

Within the sample, this clone is medium-sized. The genes are TRBV23-1 and TRBJ1-3; D gene uncertain. TRBV23-1 has ORF status, its function being uncertain. The CDR3 consists of 16 residues. With 6 bases removed from V and 2 bases from J, the gap between germline ends came to 17 bases. The CDR3 protein is CASSPRAQKAGNTIYF. CDR3 nucleotide sequence: TGCGCCAGCAGCCCACGAGCCCAAAAGGCTGGAAACACCATATATTTT.

The V call is TRBV6-8, the J call TRBJ1-5; 7 nucleotides match TRBD1. This CDR3 region has 16 residues. J lost 1 base, V lost 5 bases, and 8 bases had no gene match. Germline V gives CDR1 MNHGY, CDR2 SAAAGT. The CDR3 here is CASSASTGISNQPQHF. The CDR3 DNA reads TGTGCCAGCAGTGCTTCGACAGGGATCAGCAATCAGCCCCAGCATTTT.

By sample share, this clone is medium-sized. The chain carries TRBV11-3 and TRBJ2-5; D perhaps matches TRBD2 (7 bases). The CDR3 totals 16 residues. Germline assignment: CDR1 SGHNT and CDR2 YENEEA. V was trimmed by 5 bases and J by 5 bases, leaving 21 bases between them. CDR3: CASSVGGRGALETQYF. CDR3 nucleotides: TGTGCCAGCAGCGTGGGAGGACGGGGGGCCCTTGAGACCCAGTACTTC.

The V call is TRBV18, the J call TRBJ2-6; 7 bases align to TRBD1. CDR1 is KGHSH, CDR2 LQKENI, per germline. This CDR3 has 16 residues. The V and J ends lost 3 bases and 4 bases, in that order; junction bases with no gene match: 6. CDR3 protein: CASSPLGTAGANVLTF. The CDR3 DNA reads TGTGCCAGCTCACCCCTTGGGACAGCCGGGGCCAACGTCCTGACTTTC.

The genes are TRBV18 and TRBJ1-3; D ambiguous. Germline CDR1 is KGHSH and CDR2 is LQKENI. Trimming took off 3 bases at V and 0 bases at J, with 12 bases between the two ends. CDR3 size: 16 residues. The CDR3 DNA reads as TGTGCCAGCTCACCCGGACGGGCATCCTCTGGAAACACCATATATTTT. Its translation: CASSPGRASSGNTIYF.

The CDR3 nucleotides are TGTGCCAGCAGTGAAGCGGGGATAACCGGGGAGCTGTTTTTT. Translated, it gives CASSEAGITGELFF. The chain couples TRBV2 to TRBJ2-2; D call uncertain. Germline assignment: CDR1 SNHLY and CDR2 FYNNEI. The V gene lost 0 bases and the J gene lost 5 bases, with 7 bases spanning the gap. CDR3 length: 14 residues.

This clone is categorized as medium-sized. CDR3 nucleotides: TGTGCCAGCAGCTTAACCCAGAGGGGGAAATATGGCTACACCTTC. It encodes CASSLTQRGKYGYTF. This rearrangement joins TRBV11-3 to TRBJ1-2, with D possibly matching TRBD1 (6 bases). Trimming pared 2 bases from V and 5 bases from J, leaving 15 bases between. Per germline, CDR1 SGHNT and CDR2 YENEEA. The CDR3 is made up of 15 amino acids.